The clone carrying this TCR beta chain was counted a few times. The target antigen is unknown. This sample is drawn from a study of T-cell reconstitution after alpha-beta-depleted transplantation in children. Findings of the study overall: Recipient T cells and thymic progenitors that survived were the source of the high TCRbeta diversity seen at day 60 in some patients. Roughly two months post-transplant, alpha-beta T cells reportedly originated from several hundred graft clones that had expanded. T-cell counts and diversity at one year following transplant were attributed mainly to newly produced T cells.

V was trimmed by 6 bases and J by 2 bases, leaving 23 bases between them. Germline V gene lookup returns CDR1 SQVTM and CDR2 ANQGSEA. This CDR3 is 16 amino acids long. Unique molecular identifiers were incorporated into the prepared TCRbeta library. TCRdb reprocessed the PCR reads with MiXCR, giving one entry per CDR3 protein. Of hundreds of thousands of distinct CDR3 sequences listed, 13% were seen once; the top ten hold around 2.2%. This TCR was sampled from a male patient aged 5 to 17 who had a stem cell transplant for acute myeloid leukemia, so the T cells may come from the graft donor. This chain links TRBV29-1 with TRBJ2-7; TRBD1 or TRBD2 may be the D gene (5 bases each). The sample was PBMCs, mostly from graft donor cells, taken 360 days after TCRalphabeta/CD19-depleted stem cell transplant. CDR3 region: CSVPGRDLDVTYEQYF. CDR3 sequence (DNA): TGCAGCGTACCTGGCCGGGACCTAGACGTGACCTACGAGCAGTACTTC.